This T cell receptor (beta chain) is drawn from a study of shared clonotypes between healthy human individuals. Study-level information: Each donor's CD4 naive and CD4 memory cells filled three plates apiece, CD8 naive two, and CD8 memory one.

TCRdb's copy holds only in-frame clones and misses some; the assay was immunoSEQ multiplex PCR. The sample yields approximately 700,000 clones, 55% to 85% seen once. Germline assignment: CDR1 MNHEY and CDR2 SMNVEV (reference sequence). V was pared by 3 bases and J by 0 bases, with 4 bases of the junction left unmatched. The CDR3 has 16 amino acids. This clone has more than one count but fewer than ten. All participating donors were Caucasian adults from Nashville, Tennessee. This receptor was identified in a woman in her 30s in good health. The chain is built from TRBV27 and TRBJ1-4; TRBD1 aligns across 7 bases. The sequenced sample consisted of memory CD4+ T cells sorted from blood. Indicated subset: CD45RA-negative fraction. CDR3 amino acids: CASSLWQGATNEKLFF. In DNA, the CDR3 is TGTGCCAGCAGTTTGTGGCAGGGGGCAACTAATGAAAAACTGTTTTTT.